The 24 T cell receptor beta chains listed next were all sequenced from one sample in a study of blood T cell repertoires in COVID-19. TCRdb's copy holds only in-frame clones and misses some; the assay was immunoSEQ multiplex PCR. The table shows over 200,000 clones, with 82% occurring only once. Sequenced sample: peripheral blood. These receptors originate from a woman between 40 and 50 years old with acute or convalescent COVID-19.

This chain uses TRBV27 with TRBJ1-5; the D is unclear. Germline-derived CDR1 and CDR2 are MNHEY and SMNVEV (reference sequence). Trimming pared 3 bases from V and 3 bases from J, leaving 6 bases between. The CDR3 extends over 13 amino acids. The CDR3 loop is CASSFSVNQPQHF. The DNA of the CDR3 is TGTGCCAGCAGTTTCTCCGTCAATCAGCCCCAGCATTTT.

The sample holds a few counts of this clone. This chain links TRBV29-1 with TRBJ1-2; D not resolved. The germline V and J ends were trimmed by 2 bases and 2 bases, with 6 bases remaining between them. Per germline, CDR1 SQVTM and CDR2 ANQGSEA. The CDR3 extends over 12 amino acids. The CDR3: CSVEPGNYGYTF. The CDR3, as DNA: TGCAGCGTTGAACCGGGGAACTATGGCTACACCTTC.

The J gene is TRBJ2-1, the V gene TRBV12-5; TRBD2 might be the D (6 bases). Per the germline V gene, CDR1 is LGHNT and CDR2 is FRNRAP. V was cut by 10 bases and J by 2 bases, with 15 bases left in between. The CDR3 is 14 residues long. The chain's CDR3 is CATGTGGPYNEQFF. CDR3 sequence (DNA): TGTGCTACCGGAACCGGGGGACCCTACAATGAGCAGTTCTTC.

The chain couples TRBV19 to TRBJ2-1, with D maybe TRBD2 (6 bases). Germline V gene data show CDR1 as LNHDA and CDR2 as SQIVND (reference sequence). Trimming left V 5 bases short and J 8 bases short, with 13 bases between. This CDR3 has 13 residues. The CDR3 sequence is CASSPGGRHEQFF. CDR3 DNA: TGTGCCAGTAGTCCCGGAGGGCGACATGAGCAGTTCTTC.

The rearrangement links TRBV19 to TRBJ1-3; 7 bases map to TRBD1. Trimming at V came to 6 bases and at J to 1 base, leaving 3 bases not matched to a gene. This CDR3 is 14 amino acids long. The germline CDR1 and CDR2 sequences are LNHDA and SQIVND (reference sequence). The CDR3 DNA sequence: TGTGCCAGTAGACAACAGGGGTCTGGAAACACCATATATTTT. Its translation: CASRQQGSGNTIYF.

V is TRBV14 and J is TRBJ1-1; D perhaps matches TRBD1 (6 bases). Germline V lookup: CDR1 SGHDN, CDR2 FVKESK. There are 15 residues in the CDR3. Between the trimmed V and J ends, which lost 2 bases and 2 bases, there was a span of 12 bases. The CDR3 bases are TGTGCCAGCAGCCAAATTACAGGGTTCAACACTGAAGCTTTCTTT. It specifies CASSQITGFNTEAFF.

The rearrangement uses TRBV9 and TRBJ2-7; 8 bases fit TRBD1. Per germline, CDR1 SGDLS and CDR2 YYNGEE. V lost 3 bases, J lost 3 bases, and 5 bases stayed unmatched. This CDR3 region has 14 residues. The CDR3 coding sequence is TGTGCCAGCAGCGGACAGGGGTGGGGCTACGAGCAGTACTTC. Its protein is CASSGQGWGYEQYF. The full variable domain, in which reference TRBV9 and TRBJ2-7 provide the parts outside the CDR3, is DSGVTQTPKHLITATGQRVTLRCSPRSGDLSVYWYQQSLDQGLQFLIQYYNGEERAKGNILERFSAQQFPDLHSELNLSSLELGDSALYFCASSGQGWGYEQYFGPGTRLTVT.

This chain uses TRBV11-3 with TRBJ2-2; perhaps TRBD2 as D (6 bases). The germline CDR1 and CDR2 sequences are SGHNT and YENEEA. V was shortened by 6 bases and J by 2 bases, with 19 bases between the two germline ends. The CDR3 spans 17 residues. CDR3 coding DNA: TGTGCCAGCAGTCGGGGGTGGCCGACCGGAAACACCGGGGAGCTGTTTTTT. Translating gives CASSRGWPTGNTGELFF.

This clone was counted a single time. V usage is TRBV6-5 and J usage is TRBJ1-1; D remains unclear. The V end was cut by 6 bases, the J end by 5 bases, with 16 bases between. This CDR3 region has 14 residues. The germline CDR1 and CDR2 sequences are MNHEY and SVGAGI. The CDR3 DNA reads as TGTGCCAGCAGATCATTTTCGCTTGCGACTGAAGCTTTCTTT. Its protein product is CASRSFSLATEAFF.

This chain joins TRBV7-2 and TRBJ1-3; D not certain. Trimming removed 5 bases from V and 7 bases from J, with 12 bases in between. The CDR3 covers 13 residues. Per the germline V gene, CDR1 is SGHTA and CDR2 is FQGNSA. The CDR3 loop reads CASSLGSQNTIYF. The CDR3 nucleotides are TGTGCCAGCAGCCTAGGGTCCCAGAACACCATATATTTT.

The chain couples TRBV7-6 to TRBJ2-1; 8 positions agree with TRBD2. Germline values: CDR1 SGHVS, CDR2 FNYEAQ. V lost 5 bases to trimming and J lost 0 bases; unmatched junction nucleotides: 12. This CDR3 is built from 18 residues. The CDR3 region has the DNA TGTGCCAGCAGCCCACCGGGAGGGCTTTCCAGCTCCTACAATGAGCAGTTCTTC. Translated: CASSPPGGLSSSYNEQFF. The full variable domain, in which reference TRBV7-6 and TRBJ2-1 provide the parts outside the CDR3, is GAGVSQSPRYKVTKRGQDVALRCDPISGHVSLYWYRQALGQGPEFLTYFNYEAQQDKSGLPNDRFSAERPEGSISTLTIQRTEQRDSAMYRCASSPPGGLSSSYNEQFFGPGTRLTVL.

The rearrangement joins TRBV29-1 to TRBJ2-7, with D perhaps matching TRBD1 (5 bases). The CDR3 is made up of 13 amino acids. CDR1 and CDR2 (germline): SQVTM, ANQGSEA. V lost 4 bases to trimming and J lost 0 bases, with 10 bases between them. In DNA form, the CDR3 reads TGCAGCGTTGGGTCAGGGCGCTCCTACGAGCAGTACTTC. Translating it yields CSVGSGRSYEQYF.

The V gene is TRBV6-2 or TRBV6-3, the J gene TRBJ1-5; a possible D gene is TRBD1 (5 bases). V lost 2 bases and J 4 bases, leaving 12 bases between the germline ends. There are 15 residues in the CDR3. CDR1 is MNHEY and CDR2 is SVGEGT in the germline V gene. Written as DNA, the CDR3 is TGTGCCAGCAGTTACCCCGGGACTCAAAATCAGCCCCAGCATTTT. It specifies CASSYPGTQNQPQHF.

The chain joins TRBV19 to TRBJ1-1, with a weak D call TRBD1 (5 bases). Germline V gene sequence: CDR1 LNHDA, CDR2 SQIVND (reference sequence). Trimming took 9 bases from V and 0 from J, leaving 14 bases between them. This CDR3 region has 14 residues. CDR3 sequence reads: CASTGGGVNTEAFF. CDR3 coding DNA: TGTGCCAGCACAGGAGGAGGGGTGAACACTGAAGCTTTCTTT.

The chain combines TRBV6-2 or TRBV6-3 with TRBJ1-5; 9 nucleotides align to TRBD1. Germline V gene data show CDR1 as MNHEY and CDR2 as SVGEGT. The CDR3 consists of 17 residues. V lost 5 bases to trimming and J lost 0 bases; unmatched junction nucleotides: 8. CDR3 coding DNA: TGTGCCAGCAGTCCGACAGGGGGTGATTATAGCAATCAGCCCCAGCATTTT. Residues: CASSPTGGDYSNQPQHF.

The CDR3 nucleotides read TGCGCCAGCAGCCTGAGACAGGGCAGCTACAATGAGCAGTTCTTC. Amino acid sequence: CASSLRQGSYNEQFF. This chain links TRBV4-1 with TRBJ2-1; 7 bases align to TRBD1. The V gene's germline CDR1 is MGHRA and CDR2 YSYEKL. The CDR3 spans 15 residues. V shed 4 bases and J 3 bases; nucleotides not matched to a gene: 6.

V is TRBV9 and J is TRBJ1-1, with TRBD1 identical over 8 bases. Germline lookup yields CDR1 SGDLS and CDR2 YYNGEE. CDR3 length equals 14 residues. J gave up 5 bases and V 4 bases, and 7 bases lay outside the gene matches. This chain's CDR3 is CASSPDRAGTEAFF. Here the CDR3 DNA reads TGTGCCAGCAGCCCGGACAGGGCGGGTACTGAAGCTTTCTTT.

CDR3 sequence reads: CASTPWGRVYNEQFF. The DNA for the CDR3 is TGTGCCAGCACCCCATGGGGGAGGGTCTACAATGAGCAGTTCTTC. The chain combines TRBV7-2 with TRBJ2-1; 7 bases align to TRBD2. The CDR3 is 15 amino acids. V was pared by 7 bases and J by 3 bases, with 9 bases of the junction left unmatched. Germline assignment: CDR1 SGHTA and CDR2 FQGNSA.

The chain joins TRBV5-6 to TRBJ1-1; a weak D match, TRBD1 (6 bases). The germline gives CDR1 SGHDT, CDR2 YYEEEE. This CDR3 spans 15 amino acids. V was pared by 3 bases and J by 0 bases, with 12 bases between. The CDR3 DNA sequence: TGTGCCAGCAGCTATACCGGGACAATGAACACTGAAGCTTTCTTT. Protein product: CASSYTGTMNTEAFF.

V usage is TRBV18 and J usage is TRBJ1-5; D is perhaps TRBD1 (5 bases). The CDR3 length is 14 residues. Per germline, CDR1 KGHSH and CDR2 LQKENI. V gave up 3 bases and J gave up 6 bases, with 12 bases separating them. DNA of the CDR3: TGTGCCAGCTCACCCCAGACAGTACTTCAGCCCCAGCATTTT. Translated: CASSPQTVLQPQHF.

This chain connects TRBV6-1 to TRBJ2-1, with 10 bases identical to TRBD2. With 2 bases clipped from V and 5 bases from J, the junction kept 9 bases outside the gene matches. Germline-derived CDR1 and CDR2 are MNHNS and SASEGT. The CDR3 consists of 17 residues. CDR3 sequence: CASSEPSSGRANNEQFF. CDR3 in DNA: TGTGCCAGCAGTGAACCCTCTAGCGGGAGAGCGAACAATGAGCAGTTCTTC.

This chain links TRBV6-6 with TRBJ2-7; 9 bases align to TRBD1. Losses at the gene ends were 2 bases for V and 1 base for J; bases not matched to a gene: 3. The CDR3 spans 15 residues. CDR1 MNHNY and CDR2 SVGAGI come from the germline V gene (reference sequence). The CDR3 here is CASSYPGQGSYEQYF. The CDR3 DNA is TGTGCCAGCAGTTACCCGGGACAGGGTTCCTACGAGCAGTACTTC.

The genes are TRBV11-1 and TRBJ1-4; D not resolved. CDR3 size: 15 residues. The V gene lost 5 bases and the J gene lost 3 bases, with 13 bases spanning the gap. From germline, CDR1 is SGHAT and CDR2 FQDESV (reference sequence). The DNA of the CDR3 is TGTGCCAGCAGCACGTCCCGGAGGGCTAATGAAAAACTGTTTTTT. As protein: CASSTSRRANEKLFF.

V is TRBV3-1 (or the pseudogene TRBV3-2) and J is TRBJ2-6; 15 bases match TRBD2. V lost 4 bases to trimming and J lost 2 bases; unmatched junction nucleotides: 3. This CDR3 region has 18 residues. CDR1 and CDR2 from the germline V gene are LGHDT and YNNKEL (reference sequence). In DNA, the CDR3 is TGTGCCAGCAGCCGGACTAGCGGGAGGGCCGCTGGGGCCAACGTCCTGACTTTC. Its protein is CASSRTSGRAAGANVLTF.